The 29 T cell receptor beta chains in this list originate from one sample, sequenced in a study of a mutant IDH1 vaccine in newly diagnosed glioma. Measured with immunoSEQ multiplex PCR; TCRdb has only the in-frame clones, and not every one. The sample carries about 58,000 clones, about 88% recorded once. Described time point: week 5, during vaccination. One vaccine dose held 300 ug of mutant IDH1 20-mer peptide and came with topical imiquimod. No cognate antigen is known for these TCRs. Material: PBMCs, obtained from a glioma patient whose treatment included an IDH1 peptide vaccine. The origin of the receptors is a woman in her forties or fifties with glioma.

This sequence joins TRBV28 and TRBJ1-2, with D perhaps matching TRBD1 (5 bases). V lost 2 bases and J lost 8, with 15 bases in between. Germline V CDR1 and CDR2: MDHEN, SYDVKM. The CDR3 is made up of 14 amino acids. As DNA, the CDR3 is TGTGCCAGCAGTTTAGGTCAGGGTTTGGGGGGCTACACCTTC. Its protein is CASSLGQGLGGYTF.

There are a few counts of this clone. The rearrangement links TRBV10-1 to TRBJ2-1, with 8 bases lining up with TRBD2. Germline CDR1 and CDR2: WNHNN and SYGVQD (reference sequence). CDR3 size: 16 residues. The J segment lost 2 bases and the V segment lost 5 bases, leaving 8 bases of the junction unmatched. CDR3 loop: CASSLGTSSTYNEQFF. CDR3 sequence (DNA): TGCGCCAGCAGTCTAGGGACTAGTTCGACCTACAATGAGCAGTTCTTC.

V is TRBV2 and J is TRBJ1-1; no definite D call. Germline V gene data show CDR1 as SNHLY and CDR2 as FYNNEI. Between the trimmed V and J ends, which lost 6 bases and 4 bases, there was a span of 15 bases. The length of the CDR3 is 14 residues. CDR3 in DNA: TGTGCCAGCAGGGAGCCGGTCCGTGCCACTGAAGCTTTCTTT. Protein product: CASREPVRATEAFF.

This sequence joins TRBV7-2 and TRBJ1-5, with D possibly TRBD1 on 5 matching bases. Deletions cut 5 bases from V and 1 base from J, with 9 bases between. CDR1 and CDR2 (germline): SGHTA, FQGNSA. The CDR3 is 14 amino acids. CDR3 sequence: CASSGRQSNQPQHF. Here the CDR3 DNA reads TGTGCCAGCAGCGGGAGACAGAGCAATCAGCCCCAGCATTTT.

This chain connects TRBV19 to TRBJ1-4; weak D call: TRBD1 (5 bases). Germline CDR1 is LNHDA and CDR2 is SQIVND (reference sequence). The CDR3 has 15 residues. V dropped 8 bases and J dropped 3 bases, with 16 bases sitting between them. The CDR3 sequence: CASRDTGGSNEKLFF. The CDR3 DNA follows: TGTGCCAGTCGCGACACAGGAGGATCTAATGAAAAACTGTTTTTT.

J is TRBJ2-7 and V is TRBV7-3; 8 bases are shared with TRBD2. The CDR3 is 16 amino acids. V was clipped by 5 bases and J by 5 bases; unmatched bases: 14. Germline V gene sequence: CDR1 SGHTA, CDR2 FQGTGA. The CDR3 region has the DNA TGTGCCAGCAGCCTCCGCAGCGGGGGCGGGAACCACGAGCAGTACTTC. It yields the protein CASSLRSGGGNHEQYF.

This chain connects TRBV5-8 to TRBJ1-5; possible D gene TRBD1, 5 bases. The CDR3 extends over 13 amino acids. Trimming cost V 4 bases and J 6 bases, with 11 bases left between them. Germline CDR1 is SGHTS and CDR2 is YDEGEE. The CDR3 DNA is TGTGCCAGCAGCCGGGGGACCGGTCAGCCCCAGCATTTT. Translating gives CASSRGTGQPQHF.

The CDR3 DNA reads TGTGCCAGCAGCTTAGACGGGAAGAGCCAAGAGACCCAGTACTTC. Its translation is CASSLDGKSQETQYF. The chain employs TRBV7-7 and TRBJ2-5; possibly TRBD2 for D (5 bases). CDR3 size: 15 residues. V was trimmed by 1 base and J by 1 base, leaving 10 bases between them. CDR1 is SSHAT, CDR2 FNYEAQ, per germline (reference sequence).

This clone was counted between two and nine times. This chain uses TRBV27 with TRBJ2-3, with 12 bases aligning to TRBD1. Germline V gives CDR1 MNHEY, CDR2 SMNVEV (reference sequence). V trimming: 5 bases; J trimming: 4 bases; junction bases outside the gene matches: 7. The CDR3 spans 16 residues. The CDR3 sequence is CASSTRGQGAPDTQYF. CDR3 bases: TGTGCCAGCAGTACGAGGGGACAGGGGGCTCCAGATACGCAGTATTTT.

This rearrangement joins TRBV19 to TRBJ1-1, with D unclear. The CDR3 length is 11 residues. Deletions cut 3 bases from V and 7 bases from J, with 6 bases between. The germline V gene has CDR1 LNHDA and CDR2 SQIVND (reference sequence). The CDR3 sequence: CASSIRHEAFF. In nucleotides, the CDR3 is TGTGCCAGTAGTATCCGGCATGAAGCTTTCTTT.

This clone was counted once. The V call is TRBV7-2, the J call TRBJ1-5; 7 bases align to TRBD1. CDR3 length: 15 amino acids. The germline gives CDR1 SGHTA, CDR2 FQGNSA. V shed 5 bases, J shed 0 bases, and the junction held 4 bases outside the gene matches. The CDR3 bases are TGTGCCAGCAGCCGACAGGGACTTAGCAATCAGCCCCAGCATTTT. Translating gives CASSRQGLSNQPQHF. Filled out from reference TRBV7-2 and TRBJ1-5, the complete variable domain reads GAGVSQSPSNKVTEKGKDVELRCDPISGHTALYWYRQSLGQGLEFLIYFQGNSAPDKSGLPSDRFSAERTGGSVSTLTIQRTQQEDSAVYLCASSRQGLSNQPQHFGDGTRLSIL.

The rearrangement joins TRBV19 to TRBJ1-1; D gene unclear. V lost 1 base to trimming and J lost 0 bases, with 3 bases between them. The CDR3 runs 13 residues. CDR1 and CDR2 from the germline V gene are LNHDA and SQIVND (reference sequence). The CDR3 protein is CASSIAMNTEAFF. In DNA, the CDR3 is TGTGCCAGTAGTATAGCGATGAACACTGAAGCTTTCTTT.

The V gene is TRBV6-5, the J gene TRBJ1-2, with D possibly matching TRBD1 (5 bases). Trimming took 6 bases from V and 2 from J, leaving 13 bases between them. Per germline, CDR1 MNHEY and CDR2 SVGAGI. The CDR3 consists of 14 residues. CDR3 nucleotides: TGTGCCAGCAGCCTGACAGCACCCAACTATGGCTACACCTTC. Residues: CASSLTAPNYGYTF.

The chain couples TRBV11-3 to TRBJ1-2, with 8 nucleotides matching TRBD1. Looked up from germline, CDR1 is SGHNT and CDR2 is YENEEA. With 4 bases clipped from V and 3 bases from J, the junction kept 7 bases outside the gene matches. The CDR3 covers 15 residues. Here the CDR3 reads CASSSRTGSDYGYTF. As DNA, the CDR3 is TGTGCCAGCAGCTCAAGGACAGGGTCTGACTATGGCTACACCTTC.

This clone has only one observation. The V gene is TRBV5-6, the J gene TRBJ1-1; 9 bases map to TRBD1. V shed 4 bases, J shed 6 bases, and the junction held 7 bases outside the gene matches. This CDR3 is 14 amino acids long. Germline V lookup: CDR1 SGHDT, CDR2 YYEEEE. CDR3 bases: TGTGCCAGCAGCCTCCGGGACAGGGTCCCTGAAGCTTTCTTT. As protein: CASSLRDRVPEAFF.

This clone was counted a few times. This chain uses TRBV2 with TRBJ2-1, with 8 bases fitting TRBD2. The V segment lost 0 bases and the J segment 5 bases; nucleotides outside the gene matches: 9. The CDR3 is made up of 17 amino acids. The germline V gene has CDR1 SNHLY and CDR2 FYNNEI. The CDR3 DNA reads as TGTGCCAGCAGTGAAGCGCACAGAACTAGCGGTAACAATGAGCAGTTCTTC. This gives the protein CASSEAHRTSGNNEQFF.

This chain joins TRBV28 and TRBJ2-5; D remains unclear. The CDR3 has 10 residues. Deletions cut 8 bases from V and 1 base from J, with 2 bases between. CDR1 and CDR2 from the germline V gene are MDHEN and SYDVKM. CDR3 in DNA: TGTGCCAGCTCCCAAGAGACCCAGTACTTC. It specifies CASSQETQYF.

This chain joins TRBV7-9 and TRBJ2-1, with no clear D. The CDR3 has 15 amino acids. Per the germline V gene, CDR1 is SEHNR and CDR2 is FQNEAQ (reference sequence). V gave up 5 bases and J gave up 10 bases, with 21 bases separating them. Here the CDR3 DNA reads TGTGCCAGCAGCGAGAACGGTCGTGGGCAGTTAGAGCAGTTCTTC. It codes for CASSENGRGQLEQFF.

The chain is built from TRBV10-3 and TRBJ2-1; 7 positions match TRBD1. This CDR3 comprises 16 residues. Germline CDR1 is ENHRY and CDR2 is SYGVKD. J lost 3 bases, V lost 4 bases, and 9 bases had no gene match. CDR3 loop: CAISVDRDPIYNEQFF. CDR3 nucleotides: TGTGCCATCAGTGTCGACAGGGATCCCATCTACAATGAGCAGTTCTTC.

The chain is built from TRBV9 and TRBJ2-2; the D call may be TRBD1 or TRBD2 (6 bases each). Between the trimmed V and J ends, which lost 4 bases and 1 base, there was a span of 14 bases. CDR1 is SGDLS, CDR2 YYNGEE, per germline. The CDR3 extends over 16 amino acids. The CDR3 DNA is TGTGCCAGCAGCCCCCAGGGGACTTTGAACACCGGGGAGCTGTTTTTT. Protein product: CASSPQGTLNTGELFF.

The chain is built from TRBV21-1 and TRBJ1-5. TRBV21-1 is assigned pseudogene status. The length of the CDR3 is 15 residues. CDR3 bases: TGTGCCAGCAGCAAAGCGACTGACGGGGGGATGACCCAGCATTTT. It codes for CASSKATDGGMTQHF.

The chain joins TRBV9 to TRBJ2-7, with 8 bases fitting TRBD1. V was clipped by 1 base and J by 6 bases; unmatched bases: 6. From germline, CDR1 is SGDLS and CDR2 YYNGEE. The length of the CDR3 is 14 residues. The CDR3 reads CASSVQGALGEQYF. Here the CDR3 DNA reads TGTGCCAGCAGCGTACAGGGGGCGCTCGGCGAGCAGTACTTC.

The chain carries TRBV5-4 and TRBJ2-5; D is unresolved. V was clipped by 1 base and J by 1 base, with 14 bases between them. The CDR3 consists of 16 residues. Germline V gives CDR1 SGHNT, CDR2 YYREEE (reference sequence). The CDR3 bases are TGTGCCAGCAGCTTGACAATAAAGGGCGGCCAAGAGACCCAGTACTTC. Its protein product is CASSLTIKGGQETQYF.

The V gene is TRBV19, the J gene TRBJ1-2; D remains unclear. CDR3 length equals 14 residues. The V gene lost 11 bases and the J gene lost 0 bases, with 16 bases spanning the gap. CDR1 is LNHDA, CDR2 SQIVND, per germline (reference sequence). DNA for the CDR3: TGTGCCGGATCGGACGGCGGAACTAACTATGGCTACACCTTC. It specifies CAGSDGGTNYGYTF.

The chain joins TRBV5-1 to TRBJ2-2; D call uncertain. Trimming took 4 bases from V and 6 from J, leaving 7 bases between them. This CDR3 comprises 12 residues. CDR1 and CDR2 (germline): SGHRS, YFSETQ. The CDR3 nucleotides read TGCGCCAGCAGCCCCGGGCCCGGGGAGCTGTTTTTT. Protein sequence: CASSPGPGELFF.

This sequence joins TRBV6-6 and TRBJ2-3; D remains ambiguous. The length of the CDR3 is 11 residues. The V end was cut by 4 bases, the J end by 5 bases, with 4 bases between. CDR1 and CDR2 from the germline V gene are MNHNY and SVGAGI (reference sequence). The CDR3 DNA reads TGTGCCAGCAGTTGGGAAGATACGCAGTATTTT. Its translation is CASSWEDTQYF.

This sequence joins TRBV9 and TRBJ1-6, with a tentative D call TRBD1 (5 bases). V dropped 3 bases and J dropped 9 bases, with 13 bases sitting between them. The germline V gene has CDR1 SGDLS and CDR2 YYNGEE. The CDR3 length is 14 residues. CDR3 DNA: TGTGCCAGCAGCGGGGGGGACCAGGGTTCACCCCTCCACTTT. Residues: CASSGGDQGSPLHF.

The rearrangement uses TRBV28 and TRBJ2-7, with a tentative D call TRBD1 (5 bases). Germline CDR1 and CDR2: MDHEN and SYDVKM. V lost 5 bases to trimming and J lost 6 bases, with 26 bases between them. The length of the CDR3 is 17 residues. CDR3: CASSPLALSGFGSEQYF. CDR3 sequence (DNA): TGTGCCAGCAGTCCTCTCGCTCTTTCAGGGTTCGGATCCGAGCAGTACTTC.

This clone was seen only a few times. CDR3 bases: TGTGCCTGGAAAGTGCGACATTCGAACACTGAAGCTTTCTTT. It codes for CAWKVRHSNTEAFF. The genes are TRBV30 and TRBJ1-1; D unclear. The V gene lost 4 bases and the J gene lost 1 base, with 13 bases spanning the gap. The CDR3 covers 14 residues. Looked up from germline, CDR1 is GTSNPN and CDR2 is SVGIG (reference sequence).